Listed below are T cell receptor beta chains from one sample, sequenced in a study of blood T cell repertoires in COVID-19. Clones were read by immunoSEQ multiplex PCR, and TCRdb kept only the in-frame ones, dropping some. The table has roughly 97,000 clones, less than 85% seen once. Sequencing used peripheral blood. These TCRs come from a man aged 65 to 85 with acute or convalescent COVID-19. CDR3s include the opening cysteine and the closing phenylalanine or tryptophan. A D gene is named only where the DNA matches it firmly. Clone size, where shown, is once, few, many, or a class for clones that have expanded.

v_call: TRBV5-1
clone_size: few
j_call: TRBJ2-2
d_call: TRBD2
cdr3_aa: CASSLVGRERGGELFF
cdr3_nt: TGCGCCAGCAGCTTGGTCGGGCGGGAGCGAGGCGGGGAGCTGTTTTTT

v_call: TRBV5-1
clone_size: -
j_call: TRBJ2-5
d_call: TRBD1
cdr3_aa: CASSPGTGQETQYF
cdr3_nt: TGCGCCAGCAGCCCAGGGACAGGGCAAGAGACCCAGTACTTC

v_call: TRBV2
clone_size: -
j_call: TRBJ1-2
d_call: TRBD1
cdr3_aa: CASRQEGAGNYGYTF
cdr3_nt: TGTGCCAGCAGGCAGGAGGGGGCGGGGAACTATGGCTACACCTTC

v_call: TRBV10-2
clone_size: -
j_call: TRBJ1-5
d_call: TRBD1
cdr3_aa: CASSGTGTVNQPQHF
cdr3_nt: TGCGCCAGCAGTGGCACCGGGACAGTCAATCAGCCCCAGCATTTT

v_call: TRBV7-8
clone_size: -
j_call: TRBJ1-3
d_call: TRBD1
cdr3_aa: CASSPGQGNSGNTIYF
cdr3_nt: TGTGCCAGCAGCCCCGGACAGGGGAACTCTGGAAACACCATATATTTT

v_call: TRBV4-2
clone_size: -
j_call: TRBJ1-4
d_call: -
cdr3_aa: CASSQVVGSEDEKLFF
cdr3_nt: TGTGCCAGCAGCCAAGTCGTGGGGAGTGAGGATGAAAAACTGTTTTTT

v_call: TRBV7-2
clone_size: -
j_call: TRBJ1-2
d_call: TRBD1
cdr3_aa: CASSLGTGLLYGYTF
cdr3_nt: TGTGCCAGCAGCTTAGGGACAGGCCTCCTCTATGGCTACACCTTC

v_call: TRBV19
clone_size: once
j_call: TRBJ1-5
d_call: TRBD1
cdr3_aa: CASSIGTGGALGEPQHF
cdr3_nt: TGTGCCAGTAGTATAGGGACAGGGGGCGCGCTGGGGGAGCCCCAGCATTTT

v_call: TRBV30
clone_size: -
j_call: TRBJ1-2
d_call: -
cdr3_aa: CAWSGQGTGYTF
cdr3_nt: TGTGCCTGGAGTGGGCAGGGAACTGGCTACACCTTC

v_call: TRBV11-2
clone_size: -
j_call: TRBJ1-5
d_call: TRBD1
cdr3_aa: CASSPSGTGIQPQHF
cdr3_nt: TGTGCCAGCAGCCCTTCCGGGACAGGGATCCAGCCCCAGCATTTT

v_call: TRBV5-1
clone_size: -
j_call: TRBJ2-3
d_call: -
cdr3_aa: CASSVLSTDTQYF
cdr3_nt: TGCGCCAGCAGCGTACTTAGCACAGATACGCAGTATTTT

v_call: TRBV7-9
clone_size: few
j_call: TRBJ2-3
d_call: TRBD2
cdr3_aa: CASSLASGGTTDTQYF
cdr3_nt: TGTGCCAGCAGCTTAGCGTCGGGAGGCACCACAGATACGCAGTATTTT

v_call: TRBV5-5
clone_size: -
j_call: TRBJ2-2
d_call: TRBD1
cdr3_aa: CASSLETGEALVGELFF
cdr3_nt: TGTGCCAGCAGCCTAGAGACAGGGGAGGCCCTAGTTGGGGAGCTGTTTTTT